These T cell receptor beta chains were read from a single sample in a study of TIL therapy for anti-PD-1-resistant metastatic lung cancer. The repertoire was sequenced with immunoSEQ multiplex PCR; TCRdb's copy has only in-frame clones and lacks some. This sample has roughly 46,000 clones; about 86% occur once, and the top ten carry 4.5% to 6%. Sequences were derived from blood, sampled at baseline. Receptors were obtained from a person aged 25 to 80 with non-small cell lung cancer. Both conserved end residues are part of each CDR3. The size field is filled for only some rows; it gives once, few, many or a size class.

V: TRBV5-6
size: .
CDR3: CASSFDSRGADTQYF

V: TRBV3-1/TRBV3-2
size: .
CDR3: CASSHRDRWNTEAFF

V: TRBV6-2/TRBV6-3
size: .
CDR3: CASSLGQMGSNQPQHF

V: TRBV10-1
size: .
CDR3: CAGRANNSPLHF

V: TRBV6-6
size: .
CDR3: CASSGSHRGREETQYF

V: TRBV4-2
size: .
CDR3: CASSQPSLAGGFYEQYF

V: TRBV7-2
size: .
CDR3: CASSLYGGGTDTQYF

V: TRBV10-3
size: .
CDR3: CAISESRLAGGFQETQYF

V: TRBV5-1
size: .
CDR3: CASRARVGGSGLYNEQFF

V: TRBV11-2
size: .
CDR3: CASSWTTGGGSIQYF

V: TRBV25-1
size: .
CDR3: CASSVSQGPREQFF

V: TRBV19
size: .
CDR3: CASSIEGRGSEAFF

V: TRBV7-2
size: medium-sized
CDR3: CASSLGGGPQETQYF

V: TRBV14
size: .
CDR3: CASSQVAGGYGYTF

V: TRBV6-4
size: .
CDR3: CASSPGGQGNEKLFF

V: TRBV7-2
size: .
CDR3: CASSLGFWGELFF

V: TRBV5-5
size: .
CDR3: CASSLGQGSYNEQFF

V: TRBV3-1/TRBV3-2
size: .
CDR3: CASGPGQAYSGELFF

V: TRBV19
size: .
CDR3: CASSIGDGYEQYF

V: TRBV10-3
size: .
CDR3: CAIRTGGQRNTEAFF

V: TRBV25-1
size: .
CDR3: CASSNEGRGNEKLFF

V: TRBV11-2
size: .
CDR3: CASSLGQETQYF

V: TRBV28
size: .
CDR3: CASTGWARDTDTQYF

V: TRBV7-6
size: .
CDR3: CASSLALFNEQFF

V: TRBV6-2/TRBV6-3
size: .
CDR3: CASTPSWGQGNQPQHF

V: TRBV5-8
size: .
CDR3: CASSSDRFPDTQYF

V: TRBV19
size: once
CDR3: CASSLGTSGGAGEQFF

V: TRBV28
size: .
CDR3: CASSWTAQETQYF

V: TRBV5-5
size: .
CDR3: CASSLGGGVSYEQYF

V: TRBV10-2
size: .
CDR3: CASGGQGPQQFF

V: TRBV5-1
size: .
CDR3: CASSLFTTGANVLTF

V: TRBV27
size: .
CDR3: CASSSPGAGLKTQYF

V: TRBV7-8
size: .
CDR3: CASSQGSEQYF

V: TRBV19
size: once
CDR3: CASSRIQGTGEGYTF

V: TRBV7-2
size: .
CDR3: CASSPTGTSAINEQFF

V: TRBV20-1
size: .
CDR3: CSGRNTEAFF

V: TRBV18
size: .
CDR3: CASSQQPAAVNSNQPQHF

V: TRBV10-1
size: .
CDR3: CASSDKGVSYF

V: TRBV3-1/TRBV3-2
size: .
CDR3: CASSPRQARNGYTF

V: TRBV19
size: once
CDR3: CASSKGTSGRAGSYNEQFF

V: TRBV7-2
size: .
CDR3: CASSHSAGDEQFF

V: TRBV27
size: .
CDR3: CASSLFPQGGVNTGELFF

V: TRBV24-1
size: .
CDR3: CATNQGGGYNEQFF

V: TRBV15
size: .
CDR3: CATSRGGAGDPTYNEQFF

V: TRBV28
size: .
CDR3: CASTRDREIYEQYF

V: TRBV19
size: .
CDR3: CASSTLDALDSYEQYF

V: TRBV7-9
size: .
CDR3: CASSFPQGRSYEQYF

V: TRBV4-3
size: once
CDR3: CASSQDHAGGLQPQHF